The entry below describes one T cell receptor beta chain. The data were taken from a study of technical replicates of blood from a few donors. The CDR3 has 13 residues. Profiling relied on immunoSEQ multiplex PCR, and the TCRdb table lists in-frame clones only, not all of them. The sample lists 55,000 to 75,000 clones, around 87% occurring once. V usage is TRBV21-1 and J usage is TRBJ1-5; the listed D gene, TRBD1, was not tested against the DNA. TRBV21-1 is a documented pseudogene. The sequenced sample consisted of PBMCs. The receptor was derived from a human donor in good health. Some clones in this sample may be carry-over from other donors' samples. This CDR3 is CASIGTDNQPQHF. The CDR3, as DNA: TGTGCCAGTATAGGGACAGACAATCAGCCCCAGCATTTT.